This T cell receptor (beta chain) was recorded in a study of brain metastases from non-small cell lung cancer. Data came from immunoSEQ multiplex PCR; TCRdb stores just in-frame clones and leaves some out. The repertoire consists of roughly 4,900 clones, with 75% to 85% occurring once and the leading ten covering 5.9%. This clone appeared a single time. Trimming removed 6 bases from V and 4 bases from J; junction bases left unmatched: 11. Germline loops: CDR1 MDHEN, CDR2 SYDVKM. The CDR3 extends over 16 amino acids. Sequencing was carried out using primary lung tumor tissue. This sequence was found in a donor over 35 with non-small cell lung cancer. The chain recombines TRBV28 with TRBJ1-2, with 10 bases lining up with TRBD1. This chain's CDR3 is CASRPIPGQGTYGYTF. As DNA, the CDR3 is TGTGCCAGCAGGCCGATACCGGGACAGGGGACCTATGGCTACACCTTC.